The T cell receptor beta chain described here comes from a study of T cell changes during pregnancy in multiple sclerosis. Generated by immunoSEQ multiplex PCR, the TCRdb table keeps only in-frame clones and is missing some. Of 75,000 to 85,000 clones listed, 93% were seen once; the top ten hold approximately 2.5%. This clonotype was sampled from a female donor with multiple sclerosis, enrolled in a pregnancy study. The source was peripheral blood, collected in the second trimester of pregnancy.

CDR3 amino acids: CASAPGQGDIETQYF. The CDR3 nucleotides are TGCGCCAGCGCTCCGGGACAGGGTGATATTGAGACCCAGTACTTC. The rearrangement links TRBV5-1 to TRBJ2-5; 9 bases map to TRBD1. The CDR3 spans 15 residues. Germline CDR1 and CDR2: SGHRS and YFSETQ. J gave up 5 bases and V 7 bases, and 12 bases lay outside the gene matches.